This TCR beta chain stems from a study of PD-1 blockade in mismatch repair-deficient tumors. This clone showed up just once. Per the germline V gene, CDR1 is SGHRS and CDR2 is YFSETQ. V lost 5 bases and J lost 2, with 11 bases in between. The CDR3 has 15 residues. Some clones are missing from TCRdb's copy, which holds only in-frame ones; the method was immunoSEQ multiplex PCR. Here the sample spans around 120,000 clones, about 90% being singletons. The chain recombines TRBV5-1 with TRBJ2-6; perhaps D is TRBD1 or TRBD2 (5 bases each). The sample in question was peripheral blood, obtained approximately 73 weeks after starting pembrolizumab. This receptor was identified in an adult with mismatch repair-deficient cancer. CDR3 DNA: TGCGCCAGCAGGTTCGGGACGGCTGGGGCCAACGTCCTGACTTTC. Its protein product is CASRFGTAGANVLTF.